These T cell receptor beta chains were read from a single sample in a study of T cells in Graves' hyperthyroidism and ophthalmopathy. MiXCR was run by TCRdb on the multiplex PCR reads, yielding one entry per CDR3 protein. This table holds hundreds of thousands of distinct CDR3 sequences, 38% found once. Sequencing was carried out using blood. These receptors all stem from a man between 18 and 35 years old with Graves' hyperthyroidism. Both conserved end residues are part of each CDR3. D genes are given only for firm matches. Expanded clones are given a class, and other clones once, few, many or no size at all.

abundance | d_gene | j_gene | v_gene | CDR3nt | CDR3aa
. | . | TRBJ1-6 | TRBV5-6 | TGTGCCAGCAGCCGGGGCAGGAGGAGCTCCTATAATTCACCCCTCCACTTT | CASSRGRRSSYNSPLHF
many | TRBD2 | TRBJ2-5 | TRBV10-2 | TGCGCCAGCATGGGCCGGGGGGGGGACGATTCATACCAAGAGACCCAGTACTTC | CASMGRGGDDSYQETQYF
. | TRBD2 | TRBJ2-5 | TRBV2 | TGTGCCAGCAGTGAAACAGGGTCTAGCGGGGATGAGACCCAGTACTTC | CASSETGSSGDETQYF
few | . | TRBJ1-1 | TRBV5-5 | TGTGCCAGCAGCTTGAGGAACACCGCGACCCCTGAAGCTTTCTTT | CASSLRNTATPEAFF
. | . | TRBJ1-1 | TRBV10-2 | TGCGCCAGCGGCGGAGTGGGGGGGGCTGAAGCTTTCTTT | CASGGVGGAEAFF
. | . | TRBJ2-7 | TRBV5-6 | TGTGCCAGCAGCAATTACCGGGACAATAACTACGAGCAGTACTTC | CASSNYRDNNYEQYF
. | TRBD1 | TRBJ1-5 | TRBV6-1 | TGTGCCAGCAGCCCCGCGACAGGGGATCAGCCCCAGCATTTT | CASSPATGDQPQHF
. | . | TRBJ2-7 | TRBV12-3/TRBV12-4 | TGTGCCAGCAGTTTCTTCTCCCTGAGGACGAGGGGCTCCTACGAGCAGTACTTC | CASSFFSLRTRGSYEQYF
. | . | TRBJ2-3 | TRBV2 | TGTGCTCTTAAAAGGCAGCCTAGCACAGATACGCAGTATTTT | CALKRQPSTDTQYF
. | . | TRBJ1-3 | TRBV6-5 | TGTGCCAGCAGTTACTCGCCAGGGGTTGGAAACACCATATATTTT | CASSYSPGVGNTIYF
few | . | TRBJ2-2 | TRBV20-1 | TGCAGTGCTAGAGGGGACAAAAATAGCGCCGGGGAGCTGTTTTTT | CSARGDKNSAGELFF
few | . | TRBJ1-4 | TRBV11-2 | TGTGCCAGCAGCTTAGAAGGGTCTCAGTGGGCAGCAACTAATGAAAAACTGTTTTTT | CASSLEGSQWAATNEKLFF
many | . | TRBJ2-7 | TRBV29-1 | TGCAGCGTTGCTTACGGCCAGGGCGATTACGAGCAGTACTTC | CSVAYGQGDYEQYF
many | . | TRBJ2-7 | TRBV29-1 | TGCAGCGTTGATGAGGGGTCCTACGAGCAGTACTTC | CSVDEGSYEQYF
few | TRBD1 | TRBJ2-7 | TRBV20-1 | TGCAGTGCCGGGACAGGGGGCTTCGAGCAGTACTTC | CSAGTGGFEQYF
many | . | TRBJ2-7 | TRBV19 | TGTGCCAGTAGTATAGATCTGGGCTACGAGCAGTACTTC | CASSIDLGYEQYF
many | . | TRBJ1-1 | TRBV7-2 | TGTGCCAGCAGATCCGTCGGGGGAGGGACTGAAGCTTTCTTT | CASRSVGGGTEAFF
. | . | TRBJ1-2 | TRBV25-1 | TGTGCCAGCAGTGACCGGGGGGACTATGGCTACACCTTC | CASSDRGDYGYTF
. | . | TRBJ2-7 | TRBV7-9 | TGTGCCAGCAGCCACGGGTCCGACAGAGTCTACGAGCAGTACTTC | CASSHGSDRVYEQYF
. | . | TRBJ2-2 | TRBV7-2 | TGTGCCAGCAGGCCGGGAGCGGAGTCCGGGGAGCTGTTTTTT | CASRPGAESGELFF
. | . | TRBJ1-4 | TRBV10-3 | TGTGCCAGTCGGCGGGTCCTGTTTGCAACTAATGAAAAACTGTTTTTT | CASRRVLFATNEKLFF
. | TRBD1 | TRBJ1-5 | TRBV4-1 | TGTGCCAGCAGCCAAGAAGCGCGGACAGGGGTTCAGCCCCAGCATTTT | CASSQEARTGVQPQHF
few | TRBD2 | TRBJ2-7 | TRBV9 | TGTGCCAGCAGCCAGGGAGGGGACTATCCCTACGAGCAGTACTTC | CASSQGGDYPYEQYF
. | TRBD1 | TRBJ1-2 | TRBV2 | TGTGCCAGCAGTCCCATTCCGGGACAGGGTTACTATGGCTACACCTTC | CASSPIPGQGYYGYTF
few | . | TRBJ1-2 | TRBV4-1 | TGCGCCAGCAGCCAAGATTTGCAGCGGATCTATGGCTACACCTTC | CASSQDLQRIYGYTF
. | . | TRBJ1-6 | TRBV12-3/TRBV12-4 | TGTGCCAGCAGTTTACTACAGGGTGACTCACCCCTCCACTTT | CASSLLQGDSPLHF
. | . | TRBJ2-7 | TRBV6-5 | TGTGCCAGCGAGGTCGCCTACGAGCAGTACTTC | CASEVAYEQYF
. | . | TRBJ1-1 | TRBV9 | TGTGCCAGCAGCTTTCTGGGGGTAGGCACTGAAGCTTTCTTT | CASSFLGVGTEAFF
many | . | TRBJ2-6 | TRBV7-9 | TGTGCCAGCTCCGGGGCACTGGGGGCCAACGTCCTGACTTTC | CASSGALGANVLTF
few | . | TRBJ1-4 | TRBV20-1 | TGCAGTGCTAGAGGGGAAGTGGTAGAAAAACTGTTTTTT | CSARGEVVEKLFF
. | . | TRBJ1-4 | TRBV11-2 | TGTGCCAGCAGCTTGGGAGCCTACGGGGCAGCCCCGAATGAAAAACTGTTTTTT | CASSLGAYGAAPNEKLFF
. | . | TRBJ2-7 | TRBV20-1 | TGCAGTGCTAGGCTCAGGGAGTTTGAGTACTTC | CSARLREFEYF
. | . | TRBJ1-5 | TRBV29-1 | TGCAGCGTTGAAGATTCAGGGGCGGGTCAGCCCCAGCATTTT | CSVEDSGAGQPQHF
. | . | TRBJ2-7 | TRBV25-1 | TGTGTCACCCGGGACAACTCCTACGAGCAGTACTTC | CVTRDNSYEQYF
. | . | TRBJ1-1 | TRBV5-1 | TGCGCCAGCAGCTTGGCCTCAACAGGGATTGACACTGAAGCTTTCTTT | CASSLASTGIDTEAFF
few | . | TRBJ1-4 | TRBV12-3/TRBV12-4 | TGTGCCAGCAACGAAGGGGGGGCGGGTGAAAAACTGTTTTTT | CASNEGGAGEKLFF
many | . | TRBJ1-1 | TRBV29-1 | TGCAGCGTCGCGAAGGTGGGGCTAACTGAAGCTTTCTTT | CSVAKVGLTEAFF
few | . | TRBJ1-1 | TRBV4-2 | TGTGCCAGCAGCCAAGATGGGACCACTGAAGCTTTCTTT | CASSQDGTTEAFF
many | TRBD2 | TRBJ2-5 | TRBV2 | TGTGCCAGCGCCGGGGGGGGAGAGACCCAGTACTTC | CASAGGGETQYF
. | . | TRBJ1-3 | TRBV6-1 | TGTGCCAGCAGAGAAGACACGGGGAGCTCTGGAAACACCATATATTTT | CASREDTGSSGNTIYF
few | TRBD2 | TRBJ2-5 | TRBV5-1 | TGCGCCAGCAGCTTGGGAAGCGGGAGAGGGGAGACCCAGTACTTC | CASSLGSGRGETQYF
. | . | TRBJ2-2 | TRBV24-1 | TGTGCCACCAGTGACTCCGGGGGCGCGGGCACCGGGGAGCTGTTTTTT | CATSDSGGAGTGELFF